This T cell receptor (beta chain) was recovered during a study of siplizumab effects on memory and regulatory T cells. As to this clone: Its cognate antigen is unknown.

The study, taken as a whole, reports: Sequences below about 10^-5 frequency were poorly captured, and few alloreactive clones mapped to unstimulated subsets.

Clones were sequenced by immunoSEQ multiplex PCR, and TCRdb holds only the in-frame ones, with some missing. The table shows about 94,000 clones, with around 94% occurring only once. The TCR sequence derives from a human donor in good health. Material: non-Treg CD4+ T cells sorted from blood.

The CDR3, as DNA: TGCGCCAGCAGCCAAGATCCTCGCGGGCAAGAGACCCAGTACTTC. Its translation is CASSQDPRGQETQYF. V is TRBV4-3 and J is TRBJ2-5; a possible D gene is TRBD2 (5 bases). Per the germline V gene, CDR1 is LGHNA and CDR2 is YSLEER. The CDR3 is made up of 15 amino acids. The ends were cut back, 0 bases at V and 2 bases at J, with 10 bases in the middle.